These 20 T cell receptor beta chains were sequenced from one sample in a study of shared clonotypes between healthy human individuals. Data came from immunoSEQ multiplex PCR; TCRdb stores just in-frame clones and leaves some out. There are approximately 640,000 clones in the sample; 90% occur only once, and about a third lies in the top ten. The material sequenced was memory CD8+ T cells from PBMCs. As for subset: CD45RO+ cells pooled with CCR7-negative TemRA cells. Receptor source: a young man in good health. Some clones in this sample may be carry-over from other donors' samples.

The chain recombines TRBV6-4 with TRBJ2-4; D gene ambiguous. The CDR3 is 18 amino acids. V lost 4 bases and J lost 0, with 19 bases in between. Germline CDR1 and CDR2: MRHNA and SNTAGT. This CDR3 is CASSAATSRYIAKNIQYF. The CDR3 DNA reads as TGTGCCAGCAGTGCTGCCACGTCTAGGTATATAGCCAAAAACATTCAGTACTTC.

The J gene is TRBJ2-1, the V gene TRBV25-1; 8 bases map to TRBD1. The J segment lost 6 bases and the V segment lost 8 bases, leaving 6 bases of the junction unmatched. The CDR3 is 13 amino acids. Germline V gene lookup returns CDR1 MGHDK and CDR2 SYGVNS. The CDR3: CASGDRGSNEQFF. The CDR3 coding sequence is TGTGCCAGCGGAGACAGGGGATCCAATGAGCAGTTCTTC.

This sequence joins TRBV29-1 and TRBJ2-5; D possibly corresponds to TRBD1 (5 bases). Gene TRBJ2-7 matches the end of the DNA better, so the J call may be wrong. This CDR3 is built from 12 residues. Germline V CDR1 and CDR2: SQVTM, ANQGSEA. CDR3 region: CSVETTDYEQYF. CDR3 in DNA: TGCAGCGTTGAAACGACAGACTACGAGCAGTACTTC.

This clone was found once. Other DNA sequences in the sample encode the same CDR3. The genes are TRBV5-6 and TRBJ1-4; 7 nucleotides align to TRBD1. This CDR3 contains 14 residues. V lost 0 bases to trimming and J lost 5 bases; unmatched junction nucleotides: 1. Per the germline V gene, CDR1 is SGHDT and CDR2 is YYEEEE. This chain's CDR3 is CASSLGQGNEKLFF. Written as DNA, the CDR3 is TGTGCCAGCAGCTTGGGACAGGGAAATGAAAAACTGTTTTTT. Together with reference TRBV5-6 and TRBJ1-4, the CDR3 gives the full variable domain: DAGVTQSPTHLIKTRGQQVTLRCSPKSGHDTVSWYQQALGQGPQFIFQYYEEEERQRGNFPDRFSGHQFPNYSSELNVNALLLGDSALYLCASSLGQGNEKLFFGSGTQLSVL.

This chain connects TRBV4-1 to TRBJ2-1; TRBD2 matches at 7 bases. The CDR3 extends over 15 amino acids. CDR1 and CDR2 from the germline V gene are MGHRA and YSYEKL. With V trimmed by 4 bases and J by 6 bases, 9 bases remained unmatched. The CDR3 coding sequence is TGCGCCAGCAGCCCTCGGGCGGGAGAAATCAATGAGCAGTTCTTC. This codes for CASSPRAGEINEQFF.

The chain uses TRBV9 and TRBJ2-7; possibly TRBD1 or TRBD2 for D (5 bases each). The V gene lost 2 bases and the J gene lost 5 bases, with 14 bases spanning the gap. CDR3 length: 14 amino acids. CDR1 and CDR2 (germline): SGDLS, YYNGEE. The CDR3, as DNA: TGTGCCAGCAGCGTTGGGGGTTCTCGGGACGAGCAGTACTTC. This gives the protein CASSVGGSRDEQYF.

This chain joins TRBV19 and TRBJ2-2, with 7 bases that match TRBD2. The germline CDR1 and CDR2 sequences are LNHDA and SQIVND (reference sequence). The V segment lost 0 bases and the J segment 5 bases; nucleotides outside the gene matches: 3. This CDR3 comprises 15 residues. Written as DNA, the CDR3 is TGTGCCAGTAGTATAGAGCGGGGGTGGACCGGGGAGCTGTTTTTT. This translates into CASSIERGWTGELFF.

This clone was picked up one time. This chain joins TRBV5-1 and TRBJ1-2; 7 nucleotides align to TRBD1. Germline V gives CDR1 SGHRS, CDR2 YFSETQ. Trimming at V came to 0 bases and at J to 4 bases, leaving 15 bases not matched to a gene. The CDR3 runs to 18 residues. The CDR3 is CASSLGPGDRLVPYGYTF. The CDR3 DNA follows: TGCGCCAGCAGCTTGGGACCCGGGGACAGACTTGTTCCCTATGGCTACACCTTC. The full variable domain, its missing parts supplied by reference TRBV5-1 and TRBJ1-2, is KAGVTQTPRYLIKTRGQQVTLSCSPISGHRSVSWYQQTPGQGLQFLFEYFSETQRNKGNFPGRFSGRQFSNSRSEMNVSTLELGDSALYLCASSLGPGDRLVPYGYTFGSGTRLTVV.

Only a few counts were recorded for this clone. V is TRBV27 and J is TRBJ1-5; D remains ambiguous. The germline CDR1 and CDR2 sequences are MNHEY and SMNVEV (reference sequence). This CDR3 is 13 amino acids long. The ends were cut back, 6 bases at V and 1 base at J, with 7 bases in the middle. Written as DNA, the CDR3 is TGTGCCAGCAGAGGTGGGAGCAATCAGCCCCAGCATTTT. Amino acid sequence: CASRGGSNQPQHF.

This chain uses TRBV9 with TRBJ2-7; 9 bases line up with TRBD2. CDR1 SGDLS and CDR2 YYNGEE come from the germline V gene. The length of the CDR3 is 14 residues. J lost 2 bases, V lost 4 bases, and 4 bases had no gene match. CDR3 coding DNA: TGTGCCAGCAGCCAAGCGGGAGGAGCCTACGAGCAGTACTTC. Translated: CASSQAGGAYEQYF.

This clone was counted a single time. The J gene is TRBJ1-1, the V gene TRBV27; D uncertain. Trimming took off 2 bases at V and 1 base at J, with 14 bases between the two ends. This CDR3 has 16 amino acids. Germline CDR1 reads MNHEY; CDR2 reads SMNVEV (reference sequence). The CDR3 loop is CASSLLPVPTNTEAFF. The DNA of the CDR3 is TGTGCCAGCAGTTTACTCCCTGTCCCCACGAACACTGAAGCTTTCTTT.

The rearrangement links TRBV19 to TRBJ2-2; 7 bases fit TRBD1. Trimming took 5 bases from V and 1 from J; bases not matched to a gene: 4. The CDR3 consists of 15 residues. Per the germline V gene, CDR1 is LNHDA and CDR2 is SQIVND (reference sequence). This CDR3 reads CASSFGTVNTGELFF. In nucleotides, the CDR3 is TGTGCCAGTAGTTTCGGGACAGTGAACACCGGGGAGCTGTTTTTT. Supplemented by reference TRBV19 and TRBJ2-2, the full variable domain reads DGGITQSPKYLFRKEGQNVTLSCEQNLNHDAMYWYRQDPGQGLRLIYYSQIVNDFQKGDIAEGYSVSREKKESFPLTVTSAQKNPTAFYLCASSFGTVNTGELFFGEGSRLTVL.

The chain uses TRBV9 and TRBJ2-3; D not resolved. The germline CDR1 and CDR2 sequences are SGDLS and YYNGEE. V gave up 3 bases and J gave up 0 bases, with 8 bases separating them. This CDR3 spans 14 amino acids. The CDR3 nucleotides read TGTGCCAGCAGCGCCCAGAGTAGCACAGATACGCAGTATTTT. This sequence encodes CASSAQSSTDTQYF.

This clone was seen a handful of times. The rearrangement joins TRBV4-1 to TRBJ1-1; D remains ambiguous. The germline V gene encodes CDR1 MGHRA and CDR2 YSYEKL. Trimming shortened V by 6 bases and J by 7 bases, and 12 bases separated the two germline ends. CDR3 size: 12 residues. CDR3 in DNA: TGCGCCAGCAGAGCCGGCGATTATGAAGCTTTCTTT. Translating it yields CASRAGDYEAFF.

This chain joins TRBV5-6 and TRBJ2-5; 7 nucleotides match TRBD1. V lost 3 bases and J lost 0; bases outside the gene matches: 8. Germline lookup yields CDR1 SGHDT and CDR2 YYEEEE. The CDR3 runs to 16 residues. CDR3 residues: CASSYGTVRYQETQYF. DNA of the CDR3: TGTGCCAGCAGCTACGGGACAGTGAGGTACCAAGAGACCCAGTACTTC.

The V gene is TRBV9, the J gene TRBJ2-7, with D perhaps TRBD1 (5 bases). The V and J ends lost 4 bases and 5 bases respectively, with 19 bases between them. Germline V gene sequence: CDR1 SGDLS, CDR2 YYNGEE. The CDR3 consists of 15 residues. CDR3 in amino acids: CASSSRPGRVNEQYF. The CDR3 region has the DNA TGTGCCAGCAGCTCCCGTCCTGGCAGGGTCAACGAGCAGTACTTC.

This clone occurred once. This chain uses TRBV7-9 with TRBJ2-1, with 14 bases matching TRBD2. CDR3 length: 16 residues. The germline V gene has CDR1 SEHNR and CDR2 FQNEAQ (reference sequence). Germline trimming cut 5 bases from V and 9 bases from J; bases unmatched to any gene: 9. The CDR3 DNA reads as TGTGCCAGCAGCCCCCGGACTAGCGGGAGGATCCCTGAGCAGTTCTTC. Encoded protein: CASSPRTSGRIPEQFF.

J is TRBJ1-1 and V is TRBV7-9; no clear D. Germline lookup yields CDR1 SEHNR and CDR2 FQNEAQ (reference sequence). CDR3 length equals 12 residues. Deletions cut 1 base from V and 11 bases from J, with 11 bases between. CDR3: CASSLGGLGAFF. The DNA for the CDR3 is TGTGCCAGCAGCTTAGGGGGTTTAGGGGCTTTCTTT.

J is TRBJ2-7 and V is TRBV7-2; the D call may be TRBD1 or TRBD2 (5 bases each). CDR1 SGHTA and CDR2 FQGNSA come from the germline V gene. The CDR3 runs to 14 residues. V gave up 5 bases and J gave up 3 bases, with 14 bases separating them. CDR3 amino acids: CASSRGAGGYEQYF. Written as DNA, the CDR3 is TGTGCCAGCAGCCGAGGGGCCGGTGGCTACGAGCAGTACTTC.

As DNA, the CDR3 is TGTGCCAGCAGTTTATGGGGGGACAGGGGGCCTGAGGTGGGACAGCCCCAGCATTTT. As protein: CASSLWGDRGPEVGQPQHF. The chain couples TRBV28 to TRBJ1-5; 12 bases agree with TRBD1. CDR1 is MDHEN and CDR2 is SYDVKM in the germline V gene. Germline trimming cut 0 bases from V and 7 bases from J; bases unmatched to any gene: 13. The CDR3 runs 19 residues.